These 20 T cell receptor beta chains came from one sample sequenced in a study of identifying expanded T cells in peripheral blood (dated by TCRdb to about 2019). Receptors were amplified or captured by the immunoSEQ multiplex PCR assay. TCRdb took this table from immuneACCESS and kept in-frame rearrangements with V and J called. Such tables lack part of the clones; where checked against another copy, unresolved V genes explain under half of the gap, and the rest is unexplained. The sample table records 95,000 to 100,000 clones; approximately 88% of these occur just once. Roughly 17% of the sample rests with the top ten. The sequenced sample was blood. The receptors originated from a person aged 18-69 years in good health.

V and J are TRBV21-1 and TRBJ2-7; the table's D call, TRBD2, has no DNA check behind it. TRBV21-1 is noted as a pseudogene. The CDR3 totals 16 residues. The CDR3 sequence is CASSTRRPPLEGEQYF. CDR3 nucleotides: TGTGCCAGCAGCACCCGTCGACCGCCCCTCGAGGGCGAGCAGTACTTC.

J is TRBJ2-1 and V is TRBV7-8; a possible D gene is TRBD1 (6 bases). The CDR3 runs to 14 residues. V was pared by 5 bases and J by 4 bases, with 12 bases between. Germline V gives CDR1 SGHVS, CDR2 FQNEAQ. CDR3 nucleotide sequence: TGTGCCAGCAGCACCGGGACACCTTACAATGAGCAGTTCTTC. Translating gives CASSTGTPYNEQFF. The entire variable domain, with the rest obtained from reference TRBV7-8 and TRBJ2-1, is as follows: GAGVSQSPRYKVAKRGQDVALRCDPISGHVSLFWYQQALGQGPEFLTYFQNEAQLDKSGLPSDRFFAERPEGSVSTLKIQRTQQEDSAVYLCASSTGTPYNEQFFGPGTRLTVL.

The chain employs TRBV12-1 and TRBJ1-4; the DNA was not used to check the table's D call, TRBD1. TRBV12-1 corresponds to a pseudogene. This CDR3 spans 13 amino acids. As DNA, the CDR3 is TGTGCCAGCAGCTGGACAGGGACATCTTGGCTGTTTTTT. Its translation: CASSWTGTSWLFF.

This chain uses TRBV5-4 with TRBJ2-1, with D possibly being TRBD2 (5 bases). Per the germline V gene, CDR1 is SGHNT and CDR2 is YYREEE (reference sequence). V was trimmed by 4 bases and J by 6 bases, leaving 17 bases between them. The CDR3 is 15 amino acids. This chain's CDR3 is CASSPDWTHVNEQFF. The DNA of the CDR3 is TGTGCCAGCAGCCCGGACTGGACTCACGTCAATGAGCAGTTCTTC. The whole variable domain, filled in from reference TRBV5-4 and TRBJ2-1, reads ETGVTQSPTHLIKTRGQQVTLRCSSQSGHNTVSWYQQALGQGPQFIFQYYREEENGRGNFPPRFSGLQFPNYSSELNVNALELDDSALYLCASSPDWTHVNEQFFGPGTRLTVL.

This chain joins TRBV9 and TRBJ2-3; D gene unclear. The germline V gene encodes CDR1 SGDLS and CDR2 YYNGEE. The CDR3 sequence is 14 residues long. The ends were cut back, 3 bases at V and 0 bases at J, with 8 bases in the middle. The CDR3 spells CASSAAPSTDTQYF. Here the CDR3 DNA reads TGTGCCAGCAGCGCTGCCCCGAGCACAGATACGCAGTATTTT.

The CDR3 coding sequence is TGTGCCAGCAGTCCCCCGGGACATCCAGGGGAGACCCAGTACTTC. Its protein is CASSPPGHPGETQYF. The genes are TRBV25-1 and TRBJ2-5, with D possibly matching TRBD1 (6 bases). Per the germline V gene, CDR1 is MGHDK and CDR2 is SYGVNS. The CDR3 has 15 amino acids. Deletions cut 5 bases from V and 5 bases from J, with 18 bases between. Supplemented by reference TRBV25-1 and TRBJ2-5, the full variable domain reads EADIYQTPRYLVIGTGKKITLECSQTMGHDKMYWYQQDPGMELHLIHYSYGVNSTEKGDLSSESTVSRIRTEHFPLTLESARPSHTSQYLCASSPPGHPGETQYFGPGTRLLVL.

The chain's CDR3 is CASSSGLFLRGGPETQYF. The CDR3 DNA is TGTGCCAGCAGCTCGGGGCTTTTCCTCCGGGGGGGCCCGGAGACCCAGTACTTC. The chain links TRBV5-6 to TRBJ2-5, with 8 bases aligning to TRBD2. The CDR3 totals 18 residues. V was pared by 3 bases and J by 5 bases, with 18 bases of the junction left unmatched. The germline CDR1 and CDR2 sequences are SGHDT and YYEEEE.

This chain connects TRBV2 to TRBJ1-4; maybe TRBD1 (5 bases). CDR1 SNHLY and CDR2 FYNNEI come from the germline V gene. CDR3 size: 14 residues. Trimming removed 5 bases at V and 7 bases at J, with 14 bases between. This chain's CDR3 is CASSRRQGSEKLFF. The CDR3 nucleotides read TGTGCCAGCAGTAGGCGGCAGGGCAGTGAAAAACTGTTTTTT.

The chain couples TRBV6-5 to TRBJ2-7; 8 bases fit TRBD1. Germline CDR1 reads MNHEY; CDR2 reads SVGAGI. This CDR3 is 13 amino acids long. The V segment lost 7 bases and the J segment 5 bases; nucleotides outside the gene matches: 7. The chain's CDR3 is CASTDRVTHEQYF. The CDR3 bases are TGTGCCAGCACGGACAGGGTAACCCACGAGCAGTACTTC.

The table lists this clone with a few counts. The chain employs TRBV30 and TRBJ1-5, with TRBD1 as a possible D gene (6 bases). CDR1 is GTSNPN and CDR2 is SVGIG in the germline V gene (reference sequence). The CDR3 contains 15 residues. V was shortened by 3 bases and J by 2 bases, with 14 bases between the two germline ends. CDR3 sequence: CAWSLQGGGNQPQHF. In nucleotides, the CDR3 is TGTGCCTGGAGCTTACAGGGAGGTGGCAATCAGCCCCAGCATTTT.

J is TRBJ2-7 and V is TRBV27; tentatively, D is TRBD1 or TRBD2 (6 bases each). Germline CDR1 MNHEY, CDR2 SMNVEV (reference sequence). The V end was cut by 2 bases, the J end by 3 bases, with 11 bases between. This CDR3 is built from 14 residues. The CDR3 sequence: CASSLTGAVYEQYF. CDR3 nucleotides: TGTGCCAGCAGTTTAACGGGGGCGGTCTACGAGCAGTACTTC.

V gene TRBV4-2 combines with J gene TRBJ1-1; D call uncertain. Germline V CDR1 and CDR2: LGHNA, YNFKEQ. The V and J ends lost 5 bases and 0 bases respectively, with 7 bases between them. There are 13 residues in the CDR3. CDR3 amino acids: CASSSPVNTEAFF. CDR3 DNA sequence: TGTGCCAGCAGCTCCCCGGTGAACACTGAAGCTTTCTTT.

The chain joins TRBV18 to TRBJ2-1, with a weak D call TRBD1 (5 bases). With 4 bases removed from V and 3 bases from J, the gap between germline ends came to 13 bases. CDR1 is KGHSH and CDR2 is LQKENI in the germline V gene. This CDR3 has 15 residues. CDR3 loop: CASSLRQGDYNEQFF. Written as DNA, the CDR3 is TGTGCCAGCTCACTGAGGCAGGGCGACTACAATGAGCAGTTCTTC. Combining the CDR3 with reference TRBV18 and TRBJ2-1 gives the whole variable domain NAGVMQNPRHLVRRRGQEARLRCSPMKGHSHVYWYRQLPEEGLKFMVYLQKENIIDESGMPKERFSAEFPKEGPSILRIQQVVRGDSAAYFCASSLRQGDYNEQFFGPGTRLTVL.

In DNA form, the CDR3 reads TGCGCCAGCAGCCAAGATGGGGGACAGGGGGTTTATGGCTACACCTTC. Its protein product is CASSQDGGQGVYGYTF. The chain couples TRBV4-1 to TRBJ1-2; 11 nucleotides agree with TRBD1. Unmatched junction bases numbered 5, after V lost 0 bases and J lost 5 bases. Germline V gene data show CDR1 as MGHRA and CDR2 as YSYEKL. The CDR3 totals 16 residues.

The rearrangement uses TRBV28 and TRBJ2-1; D call uncertain. Per the germline V gene, CDR1 is MDHEN and CDR2 is SYDVKM. The CDR3 totals 15 residues. Trimming took off 2 bases at V and 0 bases at J, with 8 bases between the two ends. CDR3 in DNA: TGTGCCAGCAGTTTAGTCCCTAGCTCCTACAATGAGCAGTTCTTC. Protein: CASSLVPSSYNEQFF.

This clone occurred a few times. The chain is built from TRBV2 and TRBJ1-1, with 8 bases that match TRBD1. The J segment lost 7 bases and the V segment lost 6 bases, leaving 4 bases of the junction unmatched. Germline V gene lookup returns CDR1 SNHLY and CDR2 FYNNEI. The CDR3 runs to 12 residues. The CDR3 loop reads CASRVDRGEAFF. The CDR3 DNA sequence: TGTGCCAGCAGGGTTGACAGGGGTGAAGCTTTCTTT.

V usage is TRBV4-1 and J usage is TRBJ1-2; 8 bases are shared with TRBD1. The junction had 11 bases not matched to a gene; V was cut back by 4 bases and J by 4 bases. Germline-derived CDR1 and CDR2 are MGHRA and YSYEKL. This CDR3 spans 16 amino acids. CDR3 in amino acids: CASSPTLQGTGYGYTF. In nucleotides, the CDR3 is TGCGCCAGCAGCCCAACCCTTCAGGGGACAGGCTATGGCTACACCTTC.

The gene calls are TRBV9 and TRBJ1-1; TRBD1 is a possible D gene (5 bases). V was trimmed by 4 bases and J by 0 bases, leaving 16 bases between them. Germline CDR1 is SGDLS and CDR2 is YYNGEE. The CDR3 consists of 16 residues. The CDR3 DNA reads TGTGCCAGCAGCCCCCCTTATAGGGGCATGAACACTGAAGCTTTCTTT. Protein sequence: CASSPPYRGMNTEAFF.

Only a few counts were recorded for this clone. The CDR3 loop reads CASSQTGFGNQPQHF. As DNA, the CDR3 is TGTGCCAGCAGTCAGACAGGGTTCGGCAATCAGCCCCAGCATTTT. This chain uses TRBV6-1 with TRBJ1-5, with 7 bases that match TRBD1. The CDR3 contains 15 residues. Looked up from germline, CDR1 is MNHNS and CDR2 is SASEGT. The ends lost 5 bases at V and 2 bases at J; junction bases unmatched: 6.

This clone was found once. The J gene is TRBJ2-7, the V gene TRBV5-1; 9 bases are shared with TRBD1. CDR3 length: 15 residues. CDR1 and CDR2 from the germline V gene are SGHRS and YFSETQ. The ends lost 1 base at V and 7 bases at J; junction bases unmatched: 9. The CDR3 nucleotides are TGCGCCAGCAGCTTGAGGGTGGGACAGGGAGTAGAGCAGTACTTC. Amino acid sequence: CASSLRVGQGVEQYF.